Below, 19 T cell receptor beta chains from the same sample are listed, as sequenced in a study of a mutant IDH1 vaccine in newly diagnosed glioma. The data were produced by immunoSEQ multiplex PCR, yet TCRdb's version contains in-frame clones alone and is incomplete. The data contain some 120,000 clones, around 80% of them singletons. Sample time point: week 11, during vaccination. In every dose of vaccine, 300 ug of mutant IDH1 20-mer peptide was given alongside topical imiquimod. For these receptors, no antigen is known. The starting material was PBMCs, obtained from a glioma patient whose treatment included an IDH1 peptide vaccine. The receptors here all came from a man aged 35 to 55 with glioma.

The chain is built from TRBV5-4 and TRBJ2-5, with 8 bases identical to TRBD1. Germline V gene lookup returns CDR1 SGHNT and CDR2 YYREEE (reference sequence). The ends lost 0 bases at V and 10 bases at J; junction bases unmatched: 5. CDR3 length: 13 residues. Written as DNA, the CDR3 is TGTGCCAGCAGCTTGGCCGTGACAGGGGACCAGTACTTC. Its translation is CASSLAVTGDQYF.

The table lists this clone with a few counts. J is TRBJ1-1 and V is TRBV9; D might be TRBD1 (6 bases). The V end was cut by 0 bases, the J end by 2 bases, with 17 bases between. Germline CDR1 is SGDLS and CDR2 is YYNGEE. This CDR3 has 17 amino acids. In DNA, the CDR3 is TGTGCCAGCAGCGTAGACCCCCGAGGGGGTATAAACACTGAAGCTTTCTTT. This encodes CASSVDPRGGINTEAFF.

This clone was seen a few times. CDR3 sequence: CASSDGSYEQYF. The CDR3 DNA reads as TGTGCCAGCAGCGACGGCAGCTACGAGCAGTACTTC. V and J are TRBV7-9 and TRBJ2-7; D remains unclear. The CDR3 is made up of 12 amino acids. Trimming removed 5 bases from V and 3 bases from J, with 8 bases in between. CDR1 is SEHNR and CDR2 is FQNEAQ in the germline V gene (reference sequence).

The V gene is TRBV7-2, the J gene TRBJ2-1; 7 bases are shared with TRBD2. Germline V gene sequence: CDR1 SGHTA, CDR2 FQGNSA. Unmatched junction bases numbered 10, after V lost 4 bases and J lost 10 bases. The CDR3 length is 14 residues. CDR3 residues: CASSSRTRSREQFF. CDR3 nucleotides: TGTGCCAGCAGCTCTAGGACTAGAAGCAGGGAGCAGTTCTTC.

V usage is TRBV5-6 and J usage is TRBJ2-3; possibly TRBD2 for D (5 bases). In germline, CDR1 is SGHDT, CDR2 YYEEEE. CDR3 length equals 15 residues. Trimming shortened V by 3 bases and J by 1 base, and 12 bases separated the two germline ends. The CDR3 loop is CASSSVVGGTDTQYF. The CDR3 region has the DNA TGTGCCAGCAGCTCGGTCGTGGGAGGCACAGATACGCAGTATTTT.

The gene calls are TRBV27 and TRBJ2-1; 10 positions match TRBD2. Per the germline V gene, CDR1 is MNHEY and CDR2 is SMNVEV (reference sequence). After removal of 2 bases from V and 3 bases from J, the junction contained 4 bases not matched to a gene. This CDR3 contains 16 residues. CDR3 bases: TGTGCCAGCAGTTTACTTATAGCGGGGGGCTACAATGAGCAGTTCTTC. Its protein is CASSLLIAGGYNEQFF.

This chain links TRBV29-1 with TRBJ1-2, with 7 positions matching TRBD1. Unmatched junction bases numbered 10, after V lost 2 bases and J lost 4 bases. This CDR3 region has 15 residues. CDR1 and CDR2 from the germline V gene are SQVTM and ANQGSEA. The CDR3 reads CSVERETGYFYGYTF. DNA of the CDR3: TGCAGCGTTGAACGGGAGACAGGGTACTTCTATGGCTACACCTTC.

The chain joins TRBV7-6 to TRBJ1-1, with TRBD1 matching 7 bases. The J segment lost 4 bases and the V segment lost 3 bases, leaving 5 bases of the junction unmatched. In germline, CDR1 is SGHVS, CDR2 FNYEAQ. The CDR3 is made up of 14 amino acids. The CDR3 region is CASSFGTVTTEAFF. The CDR3 region has the DNA TGTGCCAGCAGCTTTGGGACAGTTACCACTGAAGCTTTCTTT.

The CDR3 DNA reads as TGCGCCAGCAGCCAAGGTCGGGGGTTCACAGATACGCAGTATTTT. This codes for CASSQGRGFTDTQYF. The gene calls are TRBV4-3 and TRBJ2-3; D is possibly TRBD2 (6 bases). The CDR3 runs to 15 residues. Germline loops: CDR1 LGHNA, CDR2 YSLEER. V was cut by 1 base and J by 2 bases, with 10 bases left in between.

The CDR3 DNA reads as TGCAGCGGAGCCCAAAACACTGAAGCTTTCTTT. Encoded protein: CSGAQNTEAFF. This rearrangement joins TRBV29-1 to TRBJ1-1; D remains ambiguous. Trimming stripped 7 bases from V and 2 bases from J, with 8 bases between. From germline, CDR1 is SQVTM and CDR2 ANQGSEA. There are 11 residues in the CDR3.

The chain is built from TRBV4-2 and TRBJ2-3, with 12 bases aligning to TRBD1. CDR1 is LGHNA and CDR2 is YNFKEQ in the germline V gene. Trimming removed 1 base from V and 6 bases from J; junction bases left unmatched: 5. This CDR3 contains 16 residues. The CDR3 bases are TGTGCCAGCAGCCAAGCGGGACAGGGGGCGGCGGATACGCAGTATTTT. Its protein is CASSQAGQGAADTQYF.

The rearrangement uses TRBV27 and TRBJ2-7, with 9 bases identical to TRBD1. The CDR3 has 16 amino acids. The ends lost 5 bases at V and 4 bases at J; junction bases unmatched: 12. Germline V gene data show CDR1 as MNHEY and CDR2 as SMNVEV (reference sequence). The CDR3, as DNA: TGTGCCAGCAGTGCCCGGGGACAGGGCCGCTTTTACGAGCAGTACTTC. Amino acid sequence: CASSARGQGRFYEQYF.

This clone turned up a few times. One junction end disagrees with the germline gene, perhaps due to a read error. The genes are TRBV7-9 and TRBJ1-2; D uncertain. From germline, CDR1 is SEHNR and CDR2 FQNEAQ (reference sequence). The CDR3 covers 12 residues. The CDR3 protein is CASSLEVDSASF. The CDR3 coding sequence is TGTGCCAGCAGCTTAGAGGTAGATTCGGCTTCCTTC.

This chain uses TRBV6-6 with TRBJ2-5, with a tentative D call TRBD2 (5 bases). The better agreement between TRBJ2-7 and the DNA end casts doubt on the J call. The CDR3 extends over 12 amino acids. Germline CDR1 is MNHNY and CDR2 is SVGAGI (reference sequence). The CDR3 reads CASRGGSYEQYF. The CDR3 DNA sequence: TGTGCCAGCAGAGGAGGATCCTACGAGCAGTACTTC.

V gene TRBV7-3 combines with J gene TRBJ2-7, with 9 bases that match TRBD1. Trimming removed 5 bases from V and 3 bases from J; junction bases left unmatched: 8. The CDR3 consists of 15 residues. Germline CDR1 SGHTA, CDR2 FQGTGA. In nucleotides, the CDR3 is TGTGCCAGCAGCCTATCGGGACAGGGTGTCTACGAGCAGTACTTC. Its protein product is CASSLSGQGVYEQYF.

This chain links TRBV27 with TRBJ1-1; no reliable D call. The CDR3 runs to 13 residues. The germline CDR1 and CDR2 sequences are MNHEY and SMNVEV (reference sequence). The V end lost 5 bases, the J end lost 5 bases, and 12 bases lay between the germline ends. CDR3 sequence reads: CASSLGGQTEAFF. The CDR3 DNA reads TGTGCCAGCAGTCTAGGAGGGCAAACTGAAGCTTTCTTT.

This clone showed up just a few times. The rearrangement links TRBV9 to TRBJ2-7; the match to TRBD2 covers 12 bases. The CDR3 length is 15 residues. V dropped 0 bases and J dropped 6; count of bases not matched to a gene: 4. CDR1 and CDR2 (germline): SGDLS, YYNGEE. CDR3 sequence: CASSVGPSGGGEQYF. The CDR3, as DNA: TGTGCCAGCAGCGTAGGCCCTAGCGGGGGGGGCGAGCAGTACTTC.

This chain uses TRBV5-4 with TRBJ2-2; perhaps TRBD1 as D (6 bases). Germline-derived CDR1 and CDR2 are SGHNT and YYREEE (reference sequence). The CDR3 loop spans 16 amino acids. Trimming took 4 bases from V and 6 from J, leaving 19 bases between them. The CDR3 spells CASSVDRHSTAGELFF. The CDR3 bases are TGTGCCAGCAGCGTAGACAGGCATAGTACGGCCGGGGAGCTGTTTTTT. The full variable domain, with the rest looked up from reference TRBV5-4 and TRBJ2-2, is ETGVTQSPTHLIKTRGQQVTLRCSSQSGHNTVSWYQQALGQGPQFIFQYYREEENGRGNFPPRFSGLQFPNYSSELNVNALELDDSALYLCASSVDRHSTAGELFFGEGSRLTVL.

The chain couples TRBV7-2 to TRBJ2-7, with 8 positions matching TRBD1. The V gene's germline CDR1 is SGHTA and CDR2 FQGNSA. Trimming cost V 3 bases and J 3 bases; bases outside gene matches: 1. This CDR3 has 13 residues. In nucleotides, the CDR3 is TGTGCCAGCAGCTTGGGGACAGGCTACGAGCAGTACTTC. Translated: CASSLGTGYEQYF.